A selection of T cell receptor beta chains follows, all from one sample in a study of human T cells and chemical hapten exposure. One entry per CDR3 protein, called by TCRdb with MiXCR from the RACE reads. The profile covers tens of thousands of distinct CDR3 sequences, with about 5.5% appearing a single time and 9.5% to 15% taken by the ten largest. The specimen sequenced was whole blood. The receptors derive from a human donor in good health. Some clones in this sample may be carry-over from other donors' samples. Both conserved end residues are part of each CDR3. Each record gives: clone size, V gene, D gene, J gene, CDR3 DNA, CDR3 protein. D genes are given only for firm matches. The size entry is marked missing in some rows and otherwise reads once, few, many or a size class.

clone size: many
V gene: TRBV6-1
D gene: -
J gene: TRBJ1-1
CDR3 DNA: TGTGCCAGCAGTGAAGAGGCAGGGACTGAAGCTTTCTTT
CDR3 protein: CASSEEAGTEAFF

clone size: many
V gene: TRBV4-3
D gene: -
J gene: TRBJ2-3
CDR3 DNA: TGCGCCAGCAGCCAACTGGGTCCCACAGATACGCAGTATTTT
CDR3 protein: CASSQLGPTDTQYF

clone size: many
V gene: TRBV6-1
D gene: -
J gene: TRBJ1-1
CDR3 DNA: TGTGCCAGCAGTGAAGGAGTATACACTGAAGCTTTCTTT
CDR3 protein: CASSEGVYTEAFF

clone size: many
V gene: TRBV5-4
D gene: -
J gene: TRBJ1-1
CDR3 DNA: TGTGCCAGCAGCTTGTGGGGTGACACTGAAGCTTTCTTT
CDR3 protein: CASSLWGDTEAFF

clone size: many
V gene: TRBV7-2
D gene: -
J gene: TRBJ1-2
CDR3 DNA: TGTGCCAGCAGCCGTGGACAAGGAGGATATGGCTACACCTTC
CDR3 protein: CASSRGQGGYGYTF

clone size: many
V gene: TRBV6-5
D gene: -
J gene: TRBJ1-2
CDR3 DNA: TGTGCCAGCACTCCTATGGGCACCGCCTCCTATGGCTACACCTTC
CDR3 protein: CASTPMGTASYGYTF

clone size: many
V gene: TRBV6-1
D gene: TRBD1
J gene: TRBJ1-2
CDR3 DNA: TGTGCCAGCTTTATGGGGACAGCTAACTATGGCTACACCTTC
CDR3 protein: CASFMGTANYGYTF

clone size: many
V gene: TRBV12-3/TRBV12-4
D gene: -
J gene: TRBJ2-6
CDR3 DNA: TGTGCCAGCAGTCAACTCCCATCCAGGGTCCGGGCCCTCTCCGGGGCCAACGTCCTGACTTTC
CDR3 protein: CASSQLPSRVRALSGANVLTF

clone size: few
V gene: TRBV27
D gene: TRBD2
J gene: TRBJ2-7
CDR3 DNA: TGTGCCAGCAGTCGGGGGACTAGCGGGCTTGAGCAGTACTTC
CDR3 protein: CASSRGTSGLEQYF

clone size: few
V gene: TRBV7-9
D gene: -
J gene: TRBJ1-1
CDR3 DNA: TGTGCCAGCAGCTTTTCAAATCGTTACACTGAAGCTTTCTTT
CDR3 protein: CASSFSNRYTEAFF

clone size: few
V gene: TRBV19
D gene: -
J gene: TRBJ1-5
CDR3 DNA: TGTGCCAGTACCCCTCAGGGCACTAGCAATCAGCCCCAGCATTTT
CDR3 protein: CASTPQGTSNQPQHF

clone size: few
V gene: TRBV20-1
D gene: -
J gene: TRBJ1-5
CDR3 DNA: TGCAGTGCCCGAAGAAGCAATCAGCCCCAGCATTTT
CDR3 protein: CSARRSNQPQHF

clone size: many
V gene: TRBV7-2
D gene: TRBD1
J gene: TRBJ2-1
CDR3 DNA: TGTGCCAGCGGCAAAACCGGGACAGGAGAGTTCTTC
CDR3 protein: CASGKTGTGEFF

clone size: -
V gene: TRBV2
D gene: -
J gene: TRBJ1-1
CDR3 DNA: TGTGCCAGTCGATTGAACACTGAAGCTTTCTTT
CDR3 protein: CASRLNTEAFF

clone size: -
V gene: TRBV29-1
D gene: TRBD2
J gene: TRBJ2-5
CDR3 DNA: TGCAGCGTTCGAGCGGGAGGTTTTGAGACCCAGTACTTC
CDR3 protein: CSVRAGGFETQYF

clone size: many
V gene: TRBV20-1
D gene: -
J gene: TRBJ1-5
CDR3 DNA: TGCAGTGCTAGAGATGCCCAAGACCCCCAGCATTTT
CDR3 protein: CSARDAQDPQHF

clone size: few
V gene: TRBV20-1
D gene: -
J gene: TRBJ1-4
CDR3 DNA: TGCAGTGCTAGAGTTTGGGCCCCAGCTAATGAAAAACTGTTTTTT
CDR3 protein: CSARVWAPANEKLFF

clone size: many
V gene: TRBV20-1
D gene: TRBD2
J gene: TRBJ2-7
CDR3 DNA: TGCAGTGCTAGAGGGTTACTAGCGGGACGTAGCTCCTACGAGCAGTACTTC
CDR3 protein: CSARGLLAGRSSYEQYF

clone size: -
V gene: TRBV14
D gene: -
J gene: TRBJ1-2
CDR3 DNA: TGTGCCAGCAGCCATCTCCCCGGGGGGGTTGGCTACACCTTC
CDR3 protein: CASSHLPGGVGYTF

clone size: many
V gene: TRBV7-2
D gene: -
J gene: TRBJ1-6
CDR3 DNA: TGTGCCAGCAGCTGGGGGACGGGCTGGGGGGGGTATTCACCCCTCCACTTT
CDR3 protein: CASSWGTGWGGYSPLHF